This T cell receptor beta chain is drawn from a study of blood T cell repertoires in COVID-19. CDR3 length: 15 amino acids. Germline CDR1 LGHNA, CDR2 YSLEER. V lost 4 bases and J lost 0, with 10 bases in between. Original data processing: Quantification of nucleated cells was approximated via reference gene primer amplification. Clones were read by immunoSEQ multiplex PCR, and TCRdb kept only the in-frame ones, dropping some. For V, J and clone size, that table is used; D and trimming come from the DNA. Of about 200,000 clones in the sample, around nine tenths are singletons; the top ten hold approximately 1.5%.

The TCR comes from a man younger than 30 with active or convalescent COVID-19. The sample consisted of peripheral blood. This chain joins TRBV4-3 and TRBJ1-5, with a weak D call TRBD1 (6 bases). The CDR3 DNA sequence: TGCGCCAGCAGCCGGACAGTGCATAGCAATCAGCCCCAGCATTTT. Amino acid sequence: CASSRTVHSNQPQHF.